This TCR beta chain was found in a study of cytomegalovirus exposure and HLA in healthy donors. Overall study results and limits: The study listed under 200 cytomegalovirus-associated TCR beta chains.

Germline CDR1 reads SGHNT; CDR2 reads YENEEA. The CDR3 is made up of 14 amino acids. Unmatched junction bases numbered 0, after V lost 1 base and J lost 8 bases. The PCR made use of 60 Vbeta and 13 Jbeta primers. Sequencing was performed with immunoSEQ multiplex PCR; in TCRdb, only in-frame clones are kept and a portion is missing. The sample holds about 140,000 clones, 80% seen once. In the case of this clone: Its target is unknown.

The gene calls are TRBV11-3 and TRBJ2-3, with TRBD2 identical over 13 bases. Sample: PBMCs. This TCR was sampled from a man aged 30-40 years in good health. For the CDR3, the DNA is TGTGCCAGCAGCTTAGGACTAGCGGGAGGTACGCAGTATTTT. This encodes CASSLGLAGGTQYF.